This T cell receptor beta chain was recovered during a study of early stage breast cancer tumors. Study outcomes and limitations: Most shared enriched TCRB sequences were commonly generated ones.

Each sample had two DNA replicates, approximately 0.5 ug blood or roughly 1.5 ug tissue. TCRdb's table, derived via immunoSEQ multiplex PCR, lists solely in-frame clones and lacks some. The sample contains 27,000 or so clones, 84% of which appear only once. With regard to this clone: The antigen is not known.

V gave up 0 bases and J gave up 7 bases, with 5 bases separating them. CDR3 length equals 12 residues. Germline CDR1 SGHKS, CDR2 YYEKEE (reference sequence). The V and J genes are TRBV5-5 and TRBJ2-1; D call uncertain. The sequenced sample consisted of blood. The clonotype was recovered from a person in their fifties with breast cancer. CDR3 sequence reads: CASSLARNEQFF. CDR3 sequence (DNA): TGTGCCAGCAGCTTGGCCAGGAATGAGCAGTTCTTC.